This is a list of T cell receptor beta chains from one sample in a study of EBV T-cell therapy then PD-1 blockade in nasopharyngeal carcinoma. These TCRs are of unknown antigen specificity. TCRdb keeps only in-frame clones here, not all; method: immunoSEQ multiplex PCR. The sample yields around 22,000 clones, roughly four fifths seen once. Sequencing used CD8+ T cells from blood, obtained at day -245 from a patient whose treatment included autologous EBV-specific T cells and nivolumab. Receptors were obtained from a man aged 35 to 55 with nasopharyngeal carcinoma. Both conserved end residues are part of each CDR3. D genes are given only for firm matches. Size values are once, few and many counts, or a class for expanded clones, and some rows have none.

v_call	cdr3_length	d_call	clone_size	j_call	cdr3_aa	cdr3_nt
TRBV5-8	16	-	-	TRBJ1-4	CASSFSGDATNEKLFF	TGTGCCAGCAGCTTCTCCGGAGATGCAACTAATGAAAAACTGTTTTTT
TRBV6-2/TRBV6-3	14	-	-	TRBJ2-3	CASSPFIAADTQYF	TGTGCCAGCAGCCCCTTTATAGCCGCAGATACGCAGTATTTT
TRBV27	15	TRBD2	-	TRBJ2-3	CASSLAGGGADTQYF	TGTGCCAGCAGTTTAGCGGGGGGCGGGGCAGATACGCAGTATTTT
TRBV18	11	-	-	TRBJ1-1	CASSRAGETFF	TGTGCCAGCTCACGGGCAGGGGAAACTTTCTTT
TRBV6-5	15	TRBD2	-	TRBJ2-3	CASTSLAESTDTQYF	TGTGCCAGCACGTCACTAGCGGAGAGCACAGATACGCAGTATTTT
TRBV25-1	14	-	-	TRBJ1-3	CASSFTSQGNTIYF	TGTGCCAGCAGTTTTACCTCTCAGGGAAACACCATATATTTT
TRBV11-3	13	-	-	TRBJ2-7	CAPEGELSYEQYF	TGTGCCCCGGAGGGGGAATTGTCCTACGAGCAGTACTTC
TRBV9	16	-	-	TRBJ2-1	CASSSTRTGPYNEQFF	TGTGCCAGCAGCTCGACTAGGACAGGCCCTTACAATGAGCAGTTCTTC
TRBV6-2/TRBV6-3	13	-	-	TRBJ2-2	CASSYSELRELFF	TGTGCCAGCAGTTACTCGGAGCTTCGGGAGCTGTTTTTT
TRBV4-1	15	-	-	TRBJ2-1	CASSQDRAQGNEQFF	TGCGCCAGCAGCCAAGATCGCGCACAGGGCAATGAGCAGTTCTTC
TRBV28	15	-	-	TRBJ1-4	CASSPSAGPNEKLFF	TGTGCCAGCAGCCCCAGCGCGGGTCCTAATGAAAAACTGTTTTTT
TRBV5-8	15	-	once	TRBJ2-2	CASSSALANTGELFF	TGTGCCAGCAGCTCCGCCCTAGCGAACACCGGGGAGCTGTTTTTT
TRBV2	12	-	-	TRBJ2-2	CASSAGTGELFF	TGTGCCAGCAGCGCTGGGACCGGGGAGCTGTTTTTT
TRBV12-5	15	TRBD2	once	TRBJ2-5	CASGSGGAIGETQYF	TGTGCTAGTGGTAGCGGGGGGGCTATAGGAGAGACCCAGTACTTC
TRBV4-2	15	-	-	TRBJ2-7	CASSQLRDSSYEQYF	TGTGCCAGCAGCCAACTCCGGGACTCCTCCTACGAGCAGTACTTC
TRBV6-7	16	-	-	TRBJ1-6	CASSYFHRVGISPLHF	TGTGCCAGCAGTTACTTCCACAGGGTAGGAATTTCACCCCTCCACTTT
TRBV15	15	TRBD1	once	TRBJ1-2	CATSSTLQGSYGYTF	TGTGCCACCAGCAGCACCCTACAGGGGAGCTATGGCTACACCTTC
TRBV7-9	15	TRBD2	-	TRBJ2-3	CASGSGGAVADTQYF	TGTGCCAGTGGAAGCGGGGGGGCCGTCGCAGATACGCAGTATTTT
TRBV6-4	16	-	few	TRBJ1-1	CASSDTLPPSNTEAFF	TGTGCCAGCAGTGATACACTCCCACCTTCGAACACTGAAGCTTTCTTT
TRBV7-6	15	TRBD1	-	TRBJ1-1	CASSRRQGMGTEAFF	TGTGCCAGCAGCCGCAGACAGGGGATGGGGACTGAAGCTTTCTTT
TRBV6-2/TRBV6-3	14	-	-	TRBJ2-3	CASSYGVSTDTQYF	TGTGCCAGCAGTTACGGGGTTAGCACAGATACGCAGTATTTT
TRBV6-4	13	-	-	TRBJ2-1	CASSDRDNNEQFF	TGTGCCAGCAGTGACAGGGACAACAATGAGCAGTTCTTC
TRBV9	13	-	-	TRBJ2-7	CASSGALSYEQYF	TGTGCCAGCAGCGGGGCACTCTCCTACGAGCAGTACTTC
TRBV6-2/TRBV6-3	16	TRBD2	once	TRBJ2-1	CASSYSILAGGFEQFF	TGTGCCAGCAGTTACTCGATACTAGCGGGGGGGTTTGAGCAGTTCTTC
TRBV5-1	14	-	-	TRBJ1-4	CASSLGGSGEKLFF	TGCGCCAGCAGCTTGGGGGGCAGTGGTGAAAAACTGTTTTTT
TRBV5-1	14	-	-	TRBJ2-3	CASSYRTSTDTQYF	TGCGCCAGCAGCTACCGGACTAGCACAGATACGCAGTATTTT
TRBV30	16	TRBD2	-	TRBJ2-3	CAWSSSPRGGADTQYF	TGTGCCTGGAGTTCCTCACCGCGGGGGGGCGCAGATACGCAGTATTTT
TRBV5-6	16	TRBD1	few	TRBJ2-5	CASSLAPAGGRETQYF	TGTGCCAGCAGCTTGGCCCCGGCAGGGGGACGGGAGACCCAGTACTTC
TRBV4-1	18	-	-	TRBJ2-1	CASSQARTSIPWGNEQFF	TGCGCCAGCAGCCAGGCGAGGACTTCTATCCCCTGGGGGAATGAGCAGTTCTTC
TRBV7-2	12	-	-	TRBJ1-2	CASSSRSGNYTF	TGTGCCAGCAGCTCCCGTTCAGGGAATTACACCTTC
TRBV12-3/TRBV12-4	12	-	-	TRBJ1-5	CASTLSNQPQHF	TGTGCCAGCACGTTAAGCAATCAGCCCCAGCATTTT
TRBV7-9	15	TRBD1	-	TRBJ2-7	CASSFVRDSLYEQYF	TGTGCCAGCAGCTTCGTTCGGGACAGTCTCTACGAGCAGTACTTC
TRBV6-2/TRBV6-3	13	-	-	TRBJ2-2	CASSYKETGELFF	TGTGCCAGCAGTTACAAGGAGACCGGGGAGCTGTTTTTT
TRBV6-5	14	-	-	TRBJ2-2	CASSTGTNTGELFF	TGTGCCAGCAGCACCGGGACAAACACCGGGGAGCTGTTTTTT
TRBV15	17	TRBD2	-	TRBJ2-1	CATSRGAGGAWYNEQFF	TGTGCCACCAGCAGAGGGGCGGGGGGGGCTTGGTACAATGAGCAGTTCTTC
TRBV5-1	14	-	-	TRBJ2-7	CASSSRGPSYEQYF	TGCGCCAGCAGCTCCCGTGGGCCCTCCTACGAGCAGTACTTC
TRBV4-3	14	TRBD1	-	TRBJ1-5	CASSQGQGGRPQHF	TGCGCCAGCAGCCAGGGACAGGGTGGTAGGCCCCAGCATTTT
TRBV6-6	13	-	-	TRBJ2-1	CASSRTEANEQFF	TGTGCCAGCAGTAGGACGGAAGCCAATGAGCAGTTCTTC
TRBV9	18	-	once	TRBJ2-1	CASSQVGNPGASYNEQFF	TGTGCCAGCAGCCAAGTTGGAAACCCAGGGGCGTCCTACAATGAGCAGTTCTTC
TRBV12-3/TRBV12-4	12	-	-	TRBJ2-7	CASSLLPYEQYF	TGTGCCAGCAGTTTACTCCCCTACGAGCAGTACTTC
TRBV7-8	15	TRBD1	-	TRBJ1-1	CASSPGTGSQAEAFF	TGTGCCAGCAGCCCCGGGACAGGGTCGCAGGCTGAAGCTTTCTTT
TRBV7-9	13	-	-	TRBJ1-1	CASSNRQTTEAFF	TGTGCCAGCAGCAACAGACAGACCACTGAAGCTTTCTTT
TRBV5-4	13	TRBD1	-	TRBJ2-3	CASSPTGVDTQYF	TGTGCCAGCAGCCCAACAGGGGTAGATACGCAGTATTTT
TRBV6-2/TRBV6-3	14	-	-	TRBJ1-5	CASSNGWSNQPQHF	TGTGCCAGCAGTAACGGGTGGAGCAATCAGCCCCAGCATTTT
TRBV6-1	16	-	-	TRBJ2-1	CASSDPPGTPYNEQFF	TGTGCCAGCAGTGACCCTCCCGGGACTCCCTACAATGAGCAGTTCTTC
TRBV4-3	16	-	-	TRBJ2-1	CASSQERGAPHNEQFF	TGCGCCAGCAGCCAAGAGCGGGGCGCGCCCCACAATGAGCAGTTCTTC
TRBV9	12	-	-	TRBJ1-2	CASSPQSYGYTF	TGTGCCAGCAGCCCACAGTCCTATGGCTACACCTTC
TRBV29-1	12	-	-	TRBJ1-2	CSVEDLNYGYTF	TGCAGCGTTGAGGACCTTAACTATGGCTACACCTTC
TRBV30	13	-	-	TRBJ2-7	CAWSSGLLVEQYF	TGTGCCTGGAGTTCGGGACTCTTAGTCGAGCAGTACTTC
TRBV6-2/TRBV6-3	15	TRBD1	-	TRBJ2-2	CASSYGPGGGGELFF	TGTGCCAGCAGTTACGGCCCAGGGGGCGGGGGGGAGCTGTTTTTT
TRBV6-5	15	-	-	TRBJ2-3	CASSYVGGVTDTQYF	TGTGCCAGCAGTTACGTCGGGGGAGTCACAGATACGCAGTATTTT
TRBV4-3	15	-	-	TRBJ1-3	CASSHRDGHGNTIYF	TGCGCCAGCAGCCATCGGGACGGACATGGAAACACCATATATTTT